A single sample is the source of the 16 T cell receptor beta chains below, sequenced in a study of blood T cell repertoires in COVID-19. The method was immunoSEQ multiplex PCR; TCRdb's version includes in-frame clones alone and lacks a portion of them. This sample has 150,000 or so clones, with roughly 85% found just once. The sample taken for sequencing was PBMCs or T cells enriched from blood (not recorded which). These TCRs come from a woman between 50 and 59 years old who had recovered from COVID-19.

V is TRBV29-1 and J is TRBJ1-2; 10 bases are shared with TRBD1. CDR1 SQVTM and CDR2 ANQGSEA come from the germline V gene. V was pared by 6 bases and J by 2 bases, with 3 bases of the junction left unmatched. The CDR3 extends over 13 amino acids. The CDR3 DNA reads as TGCAGCGTGGAGACAGGGGGCAACTATGGCTACACCTTC. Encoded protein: CSVETGGNYGYTF.

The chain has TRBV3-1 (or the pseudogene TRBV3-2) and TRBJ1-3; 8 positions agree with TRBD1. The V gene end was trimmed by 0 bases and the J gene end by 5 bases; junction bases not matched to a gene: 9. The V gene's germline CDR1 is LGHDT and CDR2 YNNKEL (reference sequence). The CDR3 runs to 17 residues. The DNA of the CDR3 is TGTGCCAGCAGCCAAGAGGGTGTGGCAGGGGGCAGAAACACCATATATTTT. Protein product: CASSQEGVAGGRNTIYF.

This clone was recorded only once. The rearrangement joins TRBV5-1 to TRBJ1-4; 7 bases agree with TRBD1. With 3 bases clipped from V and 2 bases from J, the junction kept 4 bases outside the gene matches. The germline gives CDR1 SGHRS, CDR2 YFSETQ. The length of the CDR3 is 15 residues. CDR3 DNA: TGCGCCAGCAGCTCTACAGGGGTTACTAATGAAAAACTGTTTTTT. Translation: CASSSTGVTNEKLFF.

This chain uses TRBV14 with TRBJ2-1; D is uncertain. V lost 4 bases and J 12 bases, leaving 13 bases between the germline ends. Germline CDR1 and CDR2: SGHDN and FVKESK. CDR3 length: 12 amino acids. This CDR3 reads CASSLTGLGQFF. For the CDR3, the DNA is TGTGCCAGCAGCCTAACCGGTCTCGGGCAGTTCTTC.

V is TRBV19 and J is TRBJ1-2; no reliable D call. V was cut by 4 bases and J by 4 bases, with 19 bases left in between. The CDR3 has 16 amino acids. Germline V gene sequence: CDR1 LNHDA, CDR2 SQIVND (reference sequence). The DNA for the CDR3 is TGTGCCAGTAGTACCCCCGGCAGGCTGGATACCTATGGCTACACCTTC. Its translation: CASSTPGRLDTYGYTF.

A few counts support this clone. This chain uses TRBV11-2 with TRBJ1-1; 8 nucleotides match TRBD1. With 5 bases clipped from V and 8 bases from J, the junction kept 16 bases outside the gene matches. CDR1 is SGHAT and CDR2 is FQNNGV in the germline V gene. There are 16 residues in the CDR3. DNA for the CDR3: TGTGCCAGCAGCCCGACTCGACAGGGGATTCGGGTAGAAGCTTTCTTT. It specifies CASSPTRQGIRVEAFF. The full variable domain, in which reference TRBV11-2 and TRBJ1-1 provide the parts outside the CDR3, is EAGVAQSPRYKIIEKRQSVAFWCNPISGHATLYWYQQILGQGPKLLIQFQNNGVVDDSQLPKDRFSAERLKGVDSTLKIQPAKLEDSAVYLCASSPTRQGIRVEAFFGQGTRLTVV.

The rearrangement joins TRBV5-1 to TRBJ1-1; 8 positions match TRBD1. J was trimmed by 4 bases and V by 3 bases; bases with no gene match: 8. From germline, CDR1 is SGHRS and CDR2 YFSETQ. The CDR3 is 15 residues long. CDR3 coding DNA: TGCGCCAGCAGCTACAACAGACAGGGGCCCACTGAAGCTTTCTTT. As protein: CASSYNRQGPTEAFF.

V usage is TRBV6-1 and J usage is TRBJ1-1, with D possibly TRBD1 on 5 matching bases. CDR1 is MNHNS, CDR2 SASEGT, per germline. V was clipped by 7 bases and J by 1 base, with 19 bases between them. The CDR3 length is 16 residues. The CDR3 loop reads CASNEVGAAPNTEAFF. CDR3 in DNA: TGTGCCAGCAATGAGGTAGGGGCAGCCCCGAACACTGAAGCTTTCTTT.

This CDR3 is CASSLDRQGTNYGYTF. Written as DNA, the CDR3 is TGTGCCAGCAGCTTAGATAGGCAGGGGACGAACTATGGCTACACCTTC. The chain links TRBV11-3 to TRBJ1-2, with D perhaps TRBD1 (6 bases). The CDR3 sequence is 16 residues long. Trimming pared 0 bases from V and 2 bases from J, leaving 13 bases between. CDR1 is SGHNT, CDR2 YENEEA, per germline.

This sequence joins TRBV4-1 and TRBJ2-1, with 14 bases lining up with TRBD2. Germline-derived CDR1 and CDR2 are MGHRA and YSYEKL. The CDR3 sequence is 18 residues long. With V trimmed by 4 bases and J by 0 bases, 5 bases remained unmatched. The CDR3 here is CASSPGLAGVLSYNEQFF. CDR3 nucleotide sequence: TGCGCCAGCAGCCCGGGACTAGCGGGGGTTCTCTCCTACAATGAGCAGTTCTTC.

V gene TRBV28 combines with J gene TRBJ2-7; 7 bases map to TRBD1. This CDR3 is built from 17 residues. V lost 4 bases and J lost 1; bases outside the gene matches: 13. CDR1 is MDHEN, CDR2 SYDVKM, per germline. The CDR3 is CASSSPDRLRGSYEQYV. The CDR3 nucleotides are TGTGCCAGCAGTTCCCCGGACAGGCTTAGAGGGTCCTACGAGCAGTACGTC.

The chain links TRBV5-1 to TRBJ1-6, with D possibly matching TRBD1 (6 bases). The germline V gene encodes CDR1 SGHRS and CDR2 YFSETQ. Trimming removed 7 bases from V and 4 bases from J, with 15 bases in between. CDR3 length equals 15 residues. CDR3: CASGPGTSYNSPLHF. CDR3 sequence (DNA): TGCGCCAGCGGGCCCGGGACATCTTATAATTCACCCCTCCACTTT.

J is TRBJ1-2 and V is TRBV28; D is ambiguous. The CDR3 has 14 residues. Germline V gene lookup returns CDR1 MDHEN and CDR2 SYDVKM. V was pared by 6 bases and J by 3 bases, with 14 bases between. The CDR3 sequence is CASSNPTGDYGYTF. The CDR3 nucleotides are TGTGCCAGCAGCAACCCCACCGGGGACTATGGCTACACCTTC.

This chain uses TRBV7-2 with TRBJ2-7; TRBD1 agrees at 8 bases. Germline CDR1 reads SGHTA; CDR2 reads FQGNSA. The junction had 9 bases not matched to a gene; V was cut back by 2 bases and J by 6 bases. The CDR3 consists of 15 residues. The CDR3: CASSLQGARLGEQYV. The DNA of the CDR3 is TGTGCCAGCAGCTTACAGGGGGCGCGCCTGGGCGAGCAGTACGTC.

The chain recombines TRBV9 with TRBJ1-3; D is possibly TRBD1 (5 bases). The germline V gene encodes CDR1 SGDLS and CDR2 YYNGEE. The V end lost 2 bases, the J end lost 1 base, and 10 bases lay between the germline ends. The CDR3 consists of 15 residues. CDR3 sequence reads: CASSVTARSGNTIYF. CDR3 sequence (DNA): TGTGCCAGCAGCGTGACAGCCCGATCTGGAAACACCATATATTTT.

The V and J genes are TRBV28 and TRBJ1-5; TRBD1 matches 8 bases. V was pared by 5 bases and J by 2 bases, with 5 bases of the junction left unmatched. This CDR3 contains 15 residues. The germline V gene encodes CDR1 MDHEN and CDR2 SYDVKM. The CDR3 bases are TGTGCCAGCAGTCGCCAGACAGGGGGCAATCAGCCCCAGCATTTT. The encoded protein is CASSRQTGGNQPQHF.